Listed here is a single TCR beta chain. No antigen is known for it. This sample is drawn from a study of CD8+ T cells in alopecia areata. Findings of the study overall: Normal skin's resident alphabeta T cells are sequenced alongside lesional scalp T cells. Lesional scalp displayed greater clonality than normal scalp, most notably in alopecia totalis/universalis. It was less clear whether patients shared TCRs than it was in mice, possibly because of HLA.

Sequencing used cDNA as its template, made by extracting RNA and reverse transcribing it. Clones were read by immunoSEQ multiplex PCR, and TCRdb kept only the in-frame ones, dropping some. The data hold about 200,000 clones, with 56% observed a single time. V lost 5 bases, J lost 4 bases, and 21 bases lay in between. The CDR3 contains 17 residues. CDR1 and CDR2 (germline): LGHNT, FRNRAP. This sequence was found in a human donor in good health. J is TRBJ2-1 and V is TRBV12-5; tentative D call: TRBD2 (6 bases). Sequencing used CD8+ T cells sorted from blood. DNA for the CDR3: TGTGCTAGTGGTCCCGGACTATCGGACCTGAGGTACAATGAGCAGTTCTTC. Its protein product is CASGPGLSDLRYNEQFF.